The following is a TCR beta chain sequence with its context. Its antigen is still unknown. The data originate from a study of radiotherapy plus CTLA-4 blockade in lung cancer. Findings and caveats of the study: Tumor-derived TCR clones expanded in blood after radiotherapy plus ipilimumab.

From germline, CDR1 is SGHVS and CDR2 FNYEAQ. CDR3 size: 15 residues. V gave up 5 bases and J gave up 5 bases; unmatched junction bases: 4. This table comes from immunoSEQ multiplex PCR, and its TCRdb copy is limited to in-frame clones, with some not included. The profile shows approximately 65,000 clones, 70% to 85% of them singletons. This sequence joins TRBV7-6 and TRBJ2-5; TRBD2 matches 14 bases. This sequence originates from a human donor with non-small cell lung cancer who had a complete response to radiotherapy plus ipilimumab. The sequencing used peripheral blood, collected from a patient treated with radiotherapy plus ipilimumab. The CDR3 is CASSLGTSGGETQYF. CDR3 coding DNA: TGTGCCAGCAGCCTCGGGACTAGCGGGGGTGAGACCCAGTACTTC.